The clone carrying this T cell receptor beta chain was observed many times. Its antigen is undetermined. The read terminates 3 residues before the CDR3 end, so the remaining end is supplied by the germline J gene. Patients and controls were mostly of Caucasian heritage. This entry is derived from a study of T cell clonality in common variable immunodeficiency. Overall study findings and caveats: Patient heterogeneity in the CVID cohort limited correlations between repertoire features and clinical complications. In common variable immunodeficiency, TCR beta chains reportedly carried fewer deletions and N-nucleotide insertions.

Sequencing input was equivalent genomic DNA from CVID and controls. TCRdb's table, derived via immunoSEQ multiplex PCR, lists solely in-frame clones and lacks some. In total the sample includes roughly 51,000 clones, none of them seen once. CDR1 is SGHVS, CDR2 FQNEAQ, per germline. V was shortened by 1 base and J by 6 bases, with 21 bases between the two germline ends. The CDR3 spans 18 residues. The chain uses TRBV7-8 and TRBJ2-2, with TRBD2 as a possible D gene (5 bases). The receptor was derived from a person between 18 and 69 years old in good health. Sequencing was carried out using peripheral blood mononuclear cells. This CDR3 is CASSLGGLVGNGAGELFF. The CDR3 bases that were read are TGTGCCAGCAGCTTAGGGGGTCTAGTCGGGAACGGGGCCGGGGAG.